Following are 17 T cell receptor beta chains from one sample sequenced in a study of blood T cell repertoires in COVID-19. Only in-frame clones appear in the TCRdb table, and some are missing; sequencing was by immunoSEQ multiplex PCR. This sample carries over 120,000 clones, roughly 78% of them seen once, and the ten largest clones take approximately 6%. The sample was PBMCs or T cells enriched from blood (not recorded which). These receptors came from a woman aged 50 to 65 who had recovered from COVID-19.

The rearrangement joins TRBV27 to TRBJ1-2, with TRBD1 identical over 8 bases. This CDR3 region has 14 residues. V gave up 5 bases and J gave up 4 bases; unmatched junction bases: 6. The germline V gene has CDR1 MNHEY and CDR2 SMNVEV (reference sequence). The CDR3 region is CASSPQTGAYGYTF. The CDR3 DNA reads as TGTGCCAGCAGTCCTCAGACAGGGGCCTATGGCTACACCTTC.

The gene calls are TRBV28 and TRBJ2-7; tentative D call: TRBD1 (6 bases). CDR3 length equals 14 residues. The germline gives CDR1 MDHEN, CDR2 SYDVKM. V lost 7 bases to trimming and J lost 0 bases, with 13 bases between them. The CDR3 DNA reads TGTGCCAGCAAACCGACAGGTTCCTCCTACGAGCAGTACTTC. Its protein is CASKPTGSSYEQYF. Supplemented by reference TRBV28 and TRBJ2-7, the full variable domain reads DVKVTQSSRYLVKRTGEKVFLECVQDMDHENMFWYRQDPGLGLRLIYFSYDVKMKEKGDIPEGYSVSREKKERFSLILESASTNQTSMYLCASKPTGSSYEQYFGPGTRLTVT.

This clone has a handful of counts. The rearrangement uses TRBV2 and TRBJ1-2, with D perhaps matching TRBD1 (6 bases). CDR1 and CDR2 (germline): SNHLY, FYNNEI. This CDR3 has 14 amino acids. Trimming shortened V by 10 bases and J by 2 bases, and 17 bases separated the two germline ends. CDR3 nucleotides: TGTGCCACCACTCGGACAGAGTTAAACTATGGCTACACCTTC. Protein product: CATTRTELNYGYTF.

The gene calls are TRBV27 and TRBJ2-2, with 14 bases that match TRBD2. The V gene end was trimmed by 5 bases and the J gene end by 0 bases; junction bases not matched to a gene: 5. CDR3 length: 18 amino acids. Germline assignment: CDR1 MNHEY and CDR2 SMNVEV (reference sequence). CDR3 DNA: TGTGCCAGCAGTACGGGACTAGCGGGGGCCTCGAACACCGGGGAGCTGTTTTTT. Amino acids: CASSTGLAGASNTGELFF.

A few counts support this clone. J is TRBJ1-2 and V is TRBV6-1; TRBD1 is a possible D gene (5 bases). Trimming removed 0 bases from V and 5 bases from J, with 13 bases in between. Germline V gene sequence: CDR1 MNHNS, CDR2 SASEGT. The CDR3 loop spans 15 amino acids. CDR3 loop: CASSEASQGRYGYTF. CDR3 DNA: TGTGCCAGCAGTGAAGCCAGCCAGGGAAGGTATGGCTACACCTTC.

The chain recombines TRBV10-2 with TRBJ2-1, with 9 bases that match TRBD2. CDR3 length equals 15 residues. With 3 bases clipped from V and 5 bases from J, the junction kept 5 bases outside the gene matches. Germline CDR1 and CDR2: WSHSY and SAAADI. The CDR3 bases are TGCGCCAGCAGTGAAATGGGACTAGCCCACAATGAGCAGTTCTTC. Encoded protein: CASSEMGLAHNEQFF.

The rearrangement uses TRBV6-6 and TRBJ2-7, with D tentatively TRBD1 (6 bases). This CDR3 contains 12 residues. The germline CDR1 and CDR2 sequences are MNHNY and SVGAGI (reference sequence). Trimming removed 7 bases at V and 2 bases at J, with 9 bases between. The CDR3 sequence: CASISGAYEQYF. The CDR3 nucleotides read TGTGCCAGCATTTCAGGGGCCTACGAGCAGTACTTC.

For the CDR3, the DNA is TGTGCCAGCTCCGGACAGTTAACATTTGAAGCTTTCTTT. As protein: CASSGQLTFEAFF. The chain links TRBV18 to TRBJ1-1; D is perhaps TRBD1 (6 bases). The germline gives CDR1 KGHSH, CDR2 LQKENI. The ends were cut back, 6 bases at V and 7 bases at J, with 15 bases in the middle. The CDR3 covers 13 residues.

This sequence joins TRBV2 and TRBJ1-6; tentatively, D is TRBD1 (5 bases). This CDR3 is 12 amino acids long. Germline V gives CDR1 SNHLY, CDR2 FYNNEI. Trimming shortened V by 6 bases and J by 10 bases, and 10 bases separated the two germline ends. The CDR3 here is CASRERGSPLHF. CDR3 DNA sequence: TGTGCCAGCAGGGAAAGGGGCTCACCCCTCCACTTT. The full variable domain, in which reference TRBV2 and TRBJ1-6 provide the parts outside the CDR3, is EPEVTQTPSHQVTQMGQEVILRCVPISNHLYFYWYRQILGQKVEFLVSFYNNEISEKSEIFDDQFSVERPDGSNFTLKIRSTKLEDSAMYFCASRERGSPLHFGNGTRLTVT.

The count of this clone is one. The chain has TRBV29-1 and TRBJ2-3; D possibly corresponds to TRBD1 (5 bases). The CDR3 sequence is 13 residues long. Germline CDR1 reads SQVTM; CDR2 reads ANQGSEA. Trimming pared 5 bases from V and 4 bases from J, leaving 13 bases between. The CDR3 coding sequence is TGCAGCGTTAGCAGGGATGGGCCAGATACGCAGTATTTT. Protein sequence: CSVSRDGPDTQYF.

This chain links TRBV6-5 with TRBJ1-1, with D possibly matching TRBD1 (6 bases). Deletions cut 5 bases from V and 5 bases from J, with 12 bases between. Germline assignment: CDR1 MNHEY and CDR2 SVGAGI. This CDR3 is built from 13 residues. The CDR3 nucleotides read TGTGCCAGCAGTACGACAGGACAAACTGAAGCTTTCTTT. As protein: CASSTTGQTEAFF.

V gene TRBV6-8 combines with J gene TRBJ1-6; 8 bases match TRBD1. This CDR3 contains 15 residues. The V gene's germline CDR1 is MNHGY and CDR2 SAAAGT. V shed 1 base, J shed 10 bases, and the junction held 6 bases outside the gene matches. The CDR3 here is CASSYYRTGSSPLHF. CDR3 DNA: TGTGCCAGCAGTTACTATAGGACAGGGTCCTCACCCCTCCACTTT.

V gene TRBV11-2 combines with J gene TRBJ1-2; unclear D gene. The V end was cut by 0 bases, the J end by 4 bases, with 12 bases between. This CDR3 contains 15 residues. Per the germline V gene, CDR1 is SGHAT and CDR2 is FQNNGV. For the CDR3, the DNA is TGTGCCAGCAGCTTAGAGCCCGCTACGGGCTATGGCTACACCTTC. Translation gives CASSLEPATGYGYTF.

V usage is TRBV5-1 and J usage is TRBJ2-1; 8 nucleotides align to TRBD2. J was trimmed by 4 bases and V by 4 bases; bases with no gene match: 4. CDR3 size: 14 residues. CDR1 is SGHRS and CDR2 is YFSETQ in the germline V gene. CDR3 in amino acids: CASSSSGAYNEQFF. CDR3 sequence (DNA): TGCGCCAGCAGCAGTAGCGGGGCGTACAATGAGCAGTTCTTC. The entire variable domain, with the rest obtained from reference TRBV5-1 and TRBJ2-1, is as follows: KAGVTQTPRYLIKTRGQQVTLSCSPISGHRSVSWYQQTPGQGLQFLFEYFSETQRNKGNFPGRFSGRQFSNSRSEMNVSTLELGDSALYLCASSSSGAYNEQFFGPGTRLTVL.

V and J are TRBV24-1 and TRBJ1-1; no definite D call. Germline CDR1 KGHDR, CDR2 SFDVKD. This CDR3 region has 11 residues. Trimming pared 9 bases from V and 5 bases from J, leaving 9 bases between. The DNA for the CDR3 is TGTGCCACCCGGGCGGGGACTGAAGCTTTCTTT. Translating gives CATRAGTEAFF.

The rearrangement uses TRBV6-1 and TRBJ2-7; D possibly corresponds to TRBD1 (6 bases). V lost 2 bases and J lost 4, with 6 bases in between. Germline loops: CDR1 MNHNS, CDR2 SASEGT. The length of the CDR3 is 12 residues. CDR3 coding DNA: TGTGCCAGCAGTGAACAGGGGTACGAGCAGTACGTC. Its protein is CASSEQGYEQYV.

This chain uses TRBV6-4 with TRBJ1-5, with 8 bases matching TRBD1. Germline CDR1 is MRHNA and CDR2 is SNTAGT. The CDR3 covers 15 residues. With V trimmed by 5 bases and J by 5 bases, 8 bases remained unmatched. In DNA form, the CDR3 reads TGTGCCAGCAGTAAACAGGGGGGAGATGATCAGCCCCAGCATTTT. This gives the protein CASSKQGGDDQPQHF.